The rows below give T cell receptor beta chains drawn from one sample of a study of cytomegalovirus exposure and HLA in healthy donors. Only in-frame clones appear in the TCRdb table, and some are missing; sequencing was by immunoSEQ multiplex PCR. The data show about 220,000 clones, about 77% seen once. The sample was PBMCs. The origin of the receptors is a woman in her 30s in good health and CMV-seronegative. CDR3s include the opening cysteine and the closing phenylalanine or tryptophan. The D gene is left open where the match is weak. Clone size, where shown, is once, few, many, or a class for clones that have expanded.

len	j_gene	abundance	d_gene	v_gene	CDR3aa	CDR3nt
15	TRBJ1-2	few	NA	TRBV9	CASSVDGGERYGYTF	TGTGCCAGCAGCGTAGACGGCGGGGAGAGGTATGGCTACACCTTC
15	TRBJ2-1	NA	TRBD2	TRBV27	CASRPLAGARNEQFF	TGTGCCAGCAGACCCCTAGCGGGGGCCCGGAATGAGCAGTTCTTC
13	TRBJ1-1	few	NA	TRBV9	CASSVGGINEAFF	TGTGCCAGCAGCGTAGGCGGGATAAATGAAGCTTTCTTT
14	TRBJ2-7	NA	TRBD1	TRBV5-1	CASTRSGQGDEQYF	TGCGCCAGCACCCGATCGGGACAGGGAGACGAGCAGTACTTC
12	TRBJ2-1	many	NA	TRBV9	CASSLRGTEQFF	TGTGCCAGCAGCTTGAGGGGGACTGAGCAGTTCTTC
14	TRBJ1-5	NA	NA	TRBV7-2	CASSLRSVNQPQHF	TGTGCCAGCAGCTTACGATCGGTCAATCAGCCCCAGCATTTT
14	TRBJ2-3	NA	NA	TRBV11-2	CASSREMITDTQYF	TGTGCCAGCAGCCGAGAGATGATCACAGATACGCAGTATTTT
13	TRBJ2-7	NA	NA	TRBV10-1	CASSGAPFGEQYF	TGCGCCAGCAGTGGTGCCCCTTTCGGGGAGCAGTACTTC
13	TRBJ2-5	NA	TRBD1	TRBV6-1	CASRGTGEETQYF	TGTGCCAGCAGGGGGACAGGGGAAGAGACCCAGTACTTC
13	TRBJ2-5	NA	NA	TRBV7-9	CASSMAQLETQYF	TGTGCCAGCAGCATGGCACAGCTAGAGACCCAGTACTTC
15	TRBJ2-1	once	NA	TRBV18	CASSPLRSSYNEQFF	TGTGCCAGCTCACCACTACGCAGCTCCTACAATGAGCAGTTCTTC
15	TRBJ2-1	once	TRBD1	TRBV7-9	CASRSDRALYNEQFF	TGTGCCAGCAGATCTGACAGGGCCCTTTACAATGAGCAGTTCTTC
13	TRBJ1-1	NA	NA	TRBV13	CASSLSSNTEAFF	TGTGCCAGCAGCTTGTCTTCGAACACTGAAGCTTTCTTT
15	TRBJ2-3	NA	NA	TRBV7-3	CASSLFPGETDTQYF	TGTGCCAGCAGCTTATTTCCCGGGGAGACAGATACGCAGTATTTT
12	TRBJ1-1	NA	NA	TRBV29-1	CSVEERYTEAFF	TGCAGCGTTGAAGAGCGTTACACTGAAGCTTTCTTT